This T cell receptor (beta chain) appears in the sequencing data of a study of T cell changes during pregnancy in multiple sclerosis. V was shortened by 4 bases and J by 6 bases, with 12 bases between the two germline ends. CDR3 length equals 14 residues. CDR1 MDHEN and CDR2 SYDVKM come from the germline V gene. This table comes from immunoSEQ multiplex PCR, and its TCRdb copy is limited to in-frame clones, with some not included. Found here are some 70,000 clones, approximately 90% of them singletons; the top ten hold around 1.3%. The chain links TRBV28 to TRBJ2-2, with D hard to call. The clonotype was recovered from a female donor in good health, enrolled as a control in a pregnancy study. The input for sequencing was peripheral blood, taken in the second trimester of pregnancy. As DNA, the CDR3 is TGTGCCAGCAGTTCCTGGGCTACCCCCGGGGAGCTGTTTTTT. Protein product: CASSSWATPGELFF.